This T cell receptor beta chain emerged from a study of T-cell reconstitution after alpha-beta-depleted transplantation in children (dated by TCRdb to the mid-2010s). Some background on the complete study: Using TCR repertoire profiling, the study followed T-cell immune reconstitution in a quantitative way in children after TCRalphabeta/CD19-depleted allogeneic hematopoietic cell transplantation.

Per the publication, the treatment or condition label means: allogeneic hematopoietic cell transplantation with graft depleted of TCRalphabeta T cells and CD19 B cells. Transplant recipients were children who received TCRalphabeta/CD19-depleted allogeneic hematopoietic cell grafts. Comments on this clonotype: It lacks a known antigen. Base qualities were left out, and no much larger clone turns up one base away.

The CDR3 spans 13 residues, from the cysteine through the phenylalanine. The read is trimmed to its CDR3 DNA, 39 bases read in frame from base 1. CDR1 MGHDK and CDR2 SYGVNS were looked up in the germline V gene. Ends trimmed: V by 4 bases, J by 4 bases; bases unmatched to a gene: 4. General study outcomes and caveats: The apparently early alphabetaT-cell count recovery about two months after transplant was reportedly dependent on only several hundred rapidly expanded clones derived from non-depleted graft cells. Over the following months the frequencies of hyperexpanded clones went down, and after one year T-cell counts and TCRbeta diversity were mostly credited to newly produced T cells. In some patients, the high TCRbeta diversity seen at day 60 was put down to recipient T cells and intrathymic progenitors that had survived conditioning.

The library came from PCR. Sequencing was carried out with an Illumina HiSeq 2500. TCR libraries were prepared with molecular barcoding, using unique molecular identifiers to normalize TCRbeta repertoire quantification. TCRdb itself trimmed the public reads at Q25 with fastp, ran MiXCR and retained productive beta chains. Each record represents a unique CDR3 protein, reported with the most common genes and DNA among its rows. This sample is represented by roughly 200,000 distinct CDR3 sequences; 8.4% of them were singletons. The ten top clones hold roughly 36% of the sample. Recombination connected TRBV25-1 to TRBJ2-7; 7 bases in between match TRBD1. The sample consisted of PBMCs, mostly from graft donor cells, taken 360 days after TCRalphabeta/CD19-depleted stem cell transplant. The receptor was isolated from a male patient under 10 years old who had a stem cell transplant for acute myeloid leukemia, so the T cells may come from the graft donor. DNA sequence: TGTGCCAGCAGTGGGACAGGCGCGTACGAGCAGTACTTC. Translated, it gives CASSGTGAYEQYF.